Below, 22 T cell receptor beta chains from the same sample are listed, as sequenced in a study of T cell clonality in common variable immunodeficiency. Regarding the study as a whole: In common variable immunodeficiency, TCR beta chains reportedly carried fewer deletions and N-nucleotide insertions.

Profiled with immunoSEQ multiplex PCR; TCRdb holds only in-frame clones, not every one. The data show some 16,000 clones, with none appearing a single time. These receptors have no identified antigens. Sequenced input: peripheral blood mononuclear cells. The receptors come from a human donor with common variable immunodeficiency.

In regard to this clone: The read stops 3 residues short of the end of the CDR3; the missing end is completed from the germline J gene. The chain couples TRBV30 to TRBJ1-5, with D possibly being TRBD1 (5 bases). Germline CDR1 and CDR2: GTSNPN and SVGIG (reference sequence). V was cut by 2 bases and J by 0 bases, with 11 bases left in between. CDR3 length: 15 residues. The CDR3 spells CAWSPGHLSNQPQHF. CDR3 DNA (partial): TGTGCCTGGAGTCCTGGACATCTTAGCAATCAGCCC.

The table lists this clone with many counts. The CDR3 end is not reached by the read, which stops 3 residues before it; the germline J gene fills it in. The chain carries TRBV7-3 and TRBJ2-3; the D gene is possibly TRBD1 (6 bases). Germline V gives CDR1 SGHTA, CDR2 FQGTGA. This CDR3 region has 14 residues. Trimming took off 5 bases at V and 2 bases at J, with 11 bases between the two ends. CDR3 bases read: TGTGCCAGCAGCCCGGGACACCTCACAGATACG. Its protein is CASSPGHLTDT. The full CDR3 reads CASSPGHLTDTQYF.

In the case of this clone: With the read ending 3 residues before the CDR3 end, the germline J gene is used to fill in that end. The rearrangement uses TRBV6-8 and TRBJ1-5; 10 bases map to TRBD1. CDR3 size: 17 residues. V was pared by 6 bases and J by 0 bases, with 8 bases of the junction left unmatched. CDR1 and CDR2 from the germline V gene are MNHGY and SAAAGT. The covered CDR3 bases are TGTGCCAGCAGCCCCGACAGGGGGCGAGATAGCAATCAGCCC. It specifies CASSPDRGRDSNQP. The CDR3, in full, reads CASSPDRGRDSNQPQHF.

The CDR3: CASSAGVGPNTEAFF. Incomplete CDR3 DNA: TGTGCCAGCTCCGCAGGGGTGGGCCCCAACACTGAA. The V gene is TRBV18, the J gene TRBJ1-1, with D tentatively TRBD1 (6 bases). The missing CDR3 end, 3 residues past where the read stops, is filled in from the germline J gene. The V end lost 6 bases, the J end lost 2 bases, and 16 bases lay between the germline ends. The CDR3 runs 15 residues. Germline V gene lookup returns CDR1 KGHSH and CDR2 LQKENI.

Of note for this clone: The missing CDR3 end, 3 residues past where the read stops, is filled in from the germline J gene. The V call is TRBV18, the J call TRBJ2-3, with D perhaps given as TRBD1 or TRBD2 (5 bases each). In germline, CDR1 is KGHSH, CDR2 LQKENI. The CDR3 covers 17 residues. The V and J ends lost 3 bases and 6 bases respectively, with 22 bases between them. CDR3 loop: CASSPSLGTHEGDTQYF. Partial CDR3 DNA: TGTGCCAGCTCACCGTCTCTAGGCACACACGAGGGGGATACG.

This clone was counted many times. Read coverage stops 3 residues before the CDR3 terminus; the germline J gene supplies the remainder. The chain uses TRBV29-1 and TRBJ1-4, with 9 bases aligning to TRBD1. The V gene's germline CDR1 is SQVTM and CDR2 ANQGSEA. CDR3 length: 13 residues. The V segment lost 8 bases and the J segment 6 bases; nucleotides outside the gene matches: 7. The CDR3 DNA, read in part, is TGCAGCTGCCCCGGGACAGGGCATGAAAAA. It translates to CSCPGTGHEK. In full, the CDR3 is CSCPGTGHEKLFF.

The table lists this clone with many counts. The read terminates 3 residues before the CDR3 end, so the remaining end is supplied by the germline J gene. The chain links TRBV6-2 or TRBV6-3 to TRBJ1-1; 10 nucleotides align to TRBD1. With 5 bases clipped from V and 0 bases from J, the junction kept 3 bases outside the gene matches. Germline CDR1 reads MNHEY; CDR2 reads SVGEGT. The CDR3 consists of 15 residues. The sequenced CDR3 bases are TGTGCCAGCAGTCGGGACAGGGGTATGAACACTGAA. Translated: CASSRDRGMNTE. The full CDR3 reads CASSRDRGMNTEAFF.

This clone came up many times. The read ends 3 residues shy of where the CDR3 ends; the end is completed using the germline J gene. This rearrangement joins TRBV19 to TRBJ2-5, with a tentative D call TRBD2 (5 bases). Germline CDR1 reads LNHDA; CDR2 reads SQIVND (reference sequence). The CDR3 spans 14 residues. V lost 3 bases to trimming and J lost 4 bases, with 12 bases between them. This CDR3 reads CASSISSAGETQYF. The part of the CDR3 DNA that was read is TGTGCCAGTAGTATCTCAAGCGCGGGAGAGACC.

As to this clone: Read coverage stops 3 residues before the CDR3 terminus; the germline J gene supplies the remainder. V usage is TRBV5-1 and J usage is TRBJ2-7; 15 bases agree with TRBD2. Trimming at V came to 4 bases and at J to 3 bases, leaving 5 bases not matched to a gene. Germline CDR1 and CDR2: SGHRS and YFSETQ. The CDR3 sequence is 16 residues long. The part of the CDR3 DNA that was read is TGCGCCAGCAGCATGGGACTAGCGGGGGGTTTCTACGAG. This translates into CASSMGLAGGFYE. The full CDR3 reads CASSMGLAGGFYEQYF.

As regards this clone: The read ends 3 residues shy of where the CDR3 ends; the end is completed using the germline J gene. The chain employs TRBV30 and TRBJ2-7, with D perhaps TRBD1 (6 bases). Trimming removed 5 bases at V and 4 bases at J, with 12 bases between. CDR1 and CDR2 (germline): GTSNPN, SVGIG (reference sequence). The CDR3 has 12 amino acids. Partial CDR3 DNA: TGTGCCTGGGCCAGGGGAGAGTACGAG. Amino acid sequence: CAWARGEYE. The entire CDR3 sequence reads CAWARGEYEQYF. Filled out from reference TRBV30 and TRBJ2-7, the complete variable domain reads SQTIHQWPATLVQPVGSPLSLECTVEGTSNPNLYWYRQAAGRGLQLLFYSVGIGQISSEVPQNLSASRPQDRQFILSSKKLLLSDSGFYLCAWARGEYEQYFGPGTRLTVT.

This clone was counted only a few times. The CDR3 end falls 3 residues outside the read, so it is completed with the germline J gene. The chain links TRBV2 to TRBJ1-2; TRBD1 agrees at 9 bases. Per germline, CDR1 SNHLY and CDR2 FYNNEI. CDR3 length equals 13 residues. Partial CDR3 DNA: TGTGCCAGCAGTAAAGGGACAGGGCAAGGC. Translation: CASSKGTGQG. The whole CDR3 protein is CASSKGTGQGYTF.

This clone was recorded many times. The sequence runs out 3 residues before the end of the CDR3; the remainder is reconstructed from the germline J gene. The chain has TRBV2 and TRBJ2-2; D might be TRBD1 (6 bases). The CDR3 sequence is 15 residues long. Germline CDR1 and CDR2: SNHLY and FYNNEI. V lost 4 bases to trimming and J lost 4 bases, with 13 bases between them. The CDR3 sequence is CASSAWTESTGELFF. CDR3 bases read: TGTGCCAGCAGTGCTTGGACAGAGAGCACCGGGGAG.

This clone was counted many times. The read finishes 3 residues shy of the CDR3 end, and the germline J gene is used to complete it. V usage is TRBV19 and J usage is TRBJ2-3, with D perhaps matching TRBD1 (5 bases). V was pared by 4 bases and J by 1 base, with 12 bases between. There are 15 residues in the CDR3. Germline V lookup: CDR1 LNHDA, CDR2 SQIVND (reference sequence). Partial CDR3 DNA: TGTGCCAGTAGTAAACAGGTGAGCGGCACAGATACG. It encodes CASSKQVSGTDT. The full CDR3 is CASSKQVSGTDTQYF.

This clone is medium-sized (0.01 to 0.1%). The read finishes 3 residues shy of the CDR3 end, and the germline J gene is used to complete it. The rearrangement joins TRBV20-1 to TRBJ2-7; 11 bases line up with TRBD2. The CDR3 has 13 amino acids. With V trimmed by 5 bases and J by 6 bases, 6 bases remained unmatched. CDR1 and CDR2 from the germline V gene are DFQATT and SNEGSKA (reference sequence). The sequenced CDR3 bases are TGCAGTGCTCTAGCGGGGGGTCAGGTCGAG. Amino acids: CSALAGGQVE. The entire CDR3 protein reads CSALAGGQVEQYF.

A word on this clone: The sequenced fragment ends 3 residues before the CDR3 boundary, so the rest is inferred from the germline J gene. The chain recombines TRBV7-9 with TRBJ1-4; 8 bases map to TRBD1. The CDR3 length is 13 residues. Germline values: CDR1 SEHNR, CDR2 FQNEAQ (reference sequence). CDR3 DNA (partial): TGTGCCAGCAGCCCAGGACAGGGCGGGAAA. This gives the protein CASSPGQGGK. The full CDR3 protein is CASSPGQGGKLFF.

This clone came up many times. The CDR3 extends 3 residues past the end of the read, so its final part is completed from the germline J gene. The chain employs TRBV20-1 and TRBJ2-1; 8 nucleotides match TRBD2. This CDR3 comprises 15 residues. The V gene end was trimmed by 6 bases and the J gene end by 5 bases; junction bases not matched to a gene: 12. Germline CDR1 DFQATT, CDR2 SNEGSKA (reference sequence). CDR3 residues: CSAPRAGDANNEQFF. The part of the CDR3 DNA that was read is TGCAGTGCCCCTCGAGCGGGGGATGCGAACAATGAG.

This clone has a count of ten or more. Sequencing ends 3 residues short of the CDR3 end; the germline J gene provides the rest. The rearrangement uses TRBV20-1 and TRBJ2-7; TRBD2 agrees at 8 bases. Germline V gene lookup returns CDR1 DFQATT and CDR2 SNEGSKA (reference sequence). The V gene end was trimmed by 5 bases and the J gene end by 3 bases; junction bases not matched to a gene: 9. The CDR3 covers 14 residues. Incomplete CDR3 DNA: TGCAGTGCTGAAGAATTAGCGGGGCACTACGAG. Protein product: CSAEELAGHYE. The CDR3, in full, reads CSAEELAGHYEQYF.

This clone was seen more than once but under ten times. The read ends 3 residues before the CDR3 terminus; that terminus is restored from the germline J gene. This rearrangement joins TRBV19 to TRBJ1-4, with D perhaps matching TRBD1 (6 bases). The CDR3 runs to 15 residues. Looked up from germline, CDR1 is LNHDA and CDR2 is SQIVND (reference sequence). Trimming left V 0 bases short and J 7 bases short, with 12 bases between. CDR3 DNA (partial): TGTGCCAGTAGTATAGACACAGGGTACGGTGAAAAA. This sequence encodes CASSIDTGYGEK. The full CDR3 sequence reads CASSIDTGYGEKLFF.

This clone ranks as medium-sized. From the germline J gene comes the end of the CDR3, since the read stops 3 residues before it. V and J are TRBV2 and TRBJ1-6, with D unclear. Trimming removed 6 bases from V and 7 bases from J, with 13 bases in between. The CDR3 loop spans 14 amino acids. Looked up from germline, CDR1 is SNHLY and CDR2 is FYNNEI. CDR3 protein: CASREAGLNSPLHF. Incomplete CDR3 DNA: TGTGCCAGCAGGGAGGCAGGATTGAATTCACCC. The full variable domain, with the rest looked up from reference TRBV2 and TRBJ1-6, is EPEVTQTPSHQVTQMGQEVILRCVPISNHLYFYWYRQILGQKVEFLVSFYNNEISEKSEIFDDQFSVERPDGSNFTLKIRSTKLEDSAMYFCASREAGLNSPLHFGNGTRLTVT.

A remark on this clone: The DNA ends 3 residues before the CDR3 does, and the rest of the CDR3 is filled in from the germline J gene. The chain joins TRBV6-1 to TRBJ2-1, with 11 bases aligning to TRBD2. CDR3 length: 16 residues. The trim removed 4 bases at V and 1 base at J, leaving 3 bases unmatched. CDR1 is MNHNS and CDR2 is SASEGT in the germline V gene. The CDR3 DNA, read in part, is TGTGCCAGCAGTGCGGGACTAGCGGTATCCTACAATGAG. Protein sequence: CASSAGLAVSYNE. The complete CDR3 protein is CASSAGLAVSYNEQFF.

This clone was found a few times. The read is 3 residues too short to cover the CDR3 end, so that end is filled in from the germline J gene. The gene calls are TRBV5-1 and TRBJ1-2; TRBD1 might be the D (5 bases). The CDR3 covers 15 residues. V lost 1 base and J lost 2, with 12 bases in between. Germline lookup yields CDR1 SGHRS and CDR2 YFSETQ. CDR3 DNA, as far as it was read: TGCGCCAGCAGCTTGTTGGAACAGGCCAACTATGGC. Protein: CASSLLEQANYG. The complete CDR3 protein is CASSLLEQANYGYTF.

Concerning this clone itself: Read coverage stops 3 residues before the CDR3 terminus; the germline J gene supplies the remainder. The rearrangement links TRBV19 to TRBJ1-4, with a possible D match to TRBD1 (6 bases). The CDR3 runs to 14 residues. CDR1 is LNHDA and CDR2 is SQIVND in the germline V gene (reference sequence). Deletions cut 0 bases from V and 4 bases from J, with 6 bases between. This chain's CDR3 is CASSIDRGNEKLFF. CDR3 DNA, as far as it was read: TGTGCCAGTAGTATAGACAGGGGTAATGAAAAA.